This T cell receptor (beta chain) emerged from a study of T cells expressing NK-cell markers (dated by TCRdb to the early 2020s). Describing the broader study: Eight or nine donors provided sorted CD3+CD56+NKG2C+, CD3+CD56+NKG2C- and CD3+CD56-NKG2C+ T-cell subsets, whose TCR beta-chain repertoires were profiled. Seven of the eight sequenced donors were HCMV-seropositive and one was HCMV-seronegative. The eight sequenced donors were randomly selected healthy volunteers, three men and five women. The libraries were sequenced on Illumina HiSeq 2000/2500, MiSeq or NextSeq, producing 2 x 150 bp reads.

Instrument on record: Illumina HiSeq 2000. TCR beta cDNA libraries were made by 5'RACE template switching that added a universal primer site and unique molecular identifiers. Synthesis of cDNA was primed from the TCR beta constant segment and was followed by two consecutive PCR amplification steps. The original pipeline was this. MIGEC was used to demultiplex reads and group reads by UMI, and MiTCR was used to assemble and quantify clonotypes. To exclude erroneous sequences, only TCR cDNA sequences supported by at least two reads were retained. The tcR package was used for downstream repertoire analysis, and clonotypes were matched across fractions by CDR3 nucleotide sequence plus V segment. VDJmatch was used to annotate antigen specificity against VDJdb, with one amino acid substitution in CDR3 allowed. TCRdb reprocessed the reads into one record per CDR3 protein sequence, lacking DNA. These V and J calls are TCRdb output, not the study's own analysis. Per the sample table, the count is a few hundred thousand distinct CDR3 sequences. The top ten clonotypes cover roughly 5.2% of the sample.

A commercial ELISA kit detecting HCMV-specific IgG in serum was used to determine HCMV serostatus. Ficoll density gradient centrifugation was used to isolate peripheral blood mononuclear cells from blood. The research as a whole found: Whether the expanded NKG2C-expressing T cell clones were specific for HCMV antigens remained unclear. Those dominant clonotypes were again the most abundant among CD3+CD56-NKG2C+ cells in several donors, at roughly 25-65%. In about 6 donors, the dominant CD3+CD56+NKG2C+ clonotypes were found to rank among the top 10 CD8+ clonotypes and to make up about 1.0-8% of CD8+ T cells.

The germline V gene gives CDR1 as LGHNT and CDR2 as FRNRAP. Measured from the cysteine to the phenylalanine, the CDR3 is 14 residues long. No DNA sequence is on record. Worth noting for this clonotype: The antigen it binds to is not known.

The sequenced material came from blood T cells: a sorted CD56 or NKG2C T cell subset, CD4+ or CD8+ T cells, or bulk PBMC T cells (not recorded which). The receptor chain draws on TRBV12-5 and TRBJ2-3. The clonotype comes from a man aged 18-75 years in good health. The CDR3 here reads CASGDWQATDTQYF.